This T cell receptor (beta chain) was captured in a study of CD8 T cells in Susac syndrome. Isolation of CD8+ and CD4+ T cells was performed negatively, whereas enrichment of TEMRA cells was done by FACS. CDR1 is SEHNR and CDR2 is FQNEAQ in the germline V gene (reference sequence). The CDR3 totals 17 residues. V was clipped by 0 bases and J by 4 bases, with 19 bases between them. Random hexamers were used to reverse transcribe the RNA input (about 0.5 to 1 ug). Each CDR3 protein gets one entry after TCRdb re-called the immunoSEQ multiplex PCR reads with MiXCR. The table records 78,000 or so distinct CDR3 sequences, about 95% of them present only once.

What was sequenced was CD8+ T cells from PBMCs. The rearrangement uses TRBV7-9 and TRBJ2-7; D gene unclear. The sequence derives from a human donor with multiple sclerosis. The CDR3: CASSLAGPDNPYYEQYF. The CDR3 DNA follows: TGTGCCAGCAGCTTAGCAGGGCCAGATAATCCCTATTACGAGCAGTACTTC.